This TCR beta chain was recorded in a study of CD8 T cells in Susac syndrome. The sequenced target, TCR beta, came from blood CD8+ and CD4+ T cells. When the RNA was reverse transcribed, random hexamers were used with an input of roughly 0.5 to 1 ug. An immunoSEQ multiplex PCR amplified TCR beta CDR3 over 54 Vbeta and 13 Jbeta. TCRdb redid the calling of the immunoSEQ multiplex PCR reads with MiXCR, one entry per CDR3 protein. The data hold more than 85,000 distinct CDR3 sequences, with roughly 97% observed a single time. This CDR3 comprises 15 residues. Germline V gene sequence: CDR1 LGHDT, CDR2 YNNKEL (reference sequence). The V end lost 0 bases, the J end lost 3 bases, and 12 bases lay between the germline ends. This clonotype was recorded a few times.

The sequence was collected from a human donor in good health. The chain uses TRBV3-1 and TRBJ2-7; a possible D gene is TRBD1 (6 bases). The sequencing sample was made of CD4+ T cells from PBMCs. The CDR3 DNA follows: TGTGCCAGCAGCCAAGAAGGGACATACTTCTACGAGCAGTACTTC. Its translation: CASSQEGTYFYEQYF.